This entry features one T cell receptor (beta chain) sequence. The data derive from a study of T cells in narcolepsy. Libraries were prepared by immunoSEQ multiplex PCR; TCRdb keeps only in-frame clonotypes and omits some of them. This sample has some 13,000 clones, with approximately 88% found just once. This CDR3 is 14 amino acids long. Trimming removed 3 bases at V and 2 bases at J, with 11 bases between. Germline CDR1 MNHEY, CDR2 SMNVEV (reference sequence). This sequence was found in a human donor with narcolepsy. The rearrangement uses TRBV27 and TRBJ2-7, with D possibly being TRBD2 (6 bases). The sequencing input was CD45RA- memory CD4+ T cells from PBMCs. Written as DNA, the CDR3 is TGTGCCAGCAGTTTGCGGGACGGACCCTACGAGCAGTACTTC. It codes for CASSLRDGPYEQYF.